The clone carrying this T cell receptor (beta chain) was observed a few times. TCRdb recomputed calls from the 5' RACE reads with MiXCR, one row per CDR3 protein. The table has approximately 300,000 distinct CDR3 sequences, roughly 13% seen once. This record comes from a study of T cells after yellow fever vaccination. Germline CDR1 reads SGHRS; CDR2 reads YFSETQ. The trim removed 3 bases at V and 8 bases at J, leaving 8 bases unmatched. This CDR3 is 16 amino acids long. This TCR was recovered from a young man who received the YFV17D yellow fever vaccine. The V and J genes are TRBV5-1 and TRBJ1-6; 10 bases are a match to TRBD1. The sample in question was CD4+ T cells sorted from PBMCs, obtained 45 days after the yellow fever booster vaccination. This CDR3 is CASSSGGTGVYSPLHF. DNA of the CDR3: TGCGCCAGCAGCTCGGGCGGGACAGGGGTTTATTCACCCCTCCACTTT.